This is a list of T cell receptor beta chains from one sample in a study of cytomegalovirus exposure and HLA in healthy donors. Data came from immunoSEQ multiplex PCR; TCRdb stores just in-frame clones and leaves some out. The sample consists of roughly 120,000 clones, 15% of them appearing once. Sequenced input: PBMCs. Every receptor here comes from a woman between 18 and 30 years old in good health and CMV-seronegative. Each CDR3 is given with its conserved first and last residue. D genes are given only for firm matches. A row's size may be missing; if present it is once, few, many or a size class.

J | size | V | D | CDR3 | DNA
TRBJ2-7 | few | TRBV23-1 | - | CASSPGVGSSYEQYF | TGCGCCAGCAGCCCAGGGGTGGGAAGCTCCTACGAGCAGTACTTC
TRBJ2-7 | - | TRBV27 | - | CASSHLRGGREDEQYF | TGTGCCAGCAGCCACCTGAGAGGGGGTAGAGAGGATGAGCAGTACTTC
TRBJ1-2 | few | TRBV6-1 | TRBD1 | CASSERGGNGYTF | TGTGCCAGCAGTGAAAGAGGGGGCAATGGCTACACCTTC
TRBJ1-1 | - | TRBV4-1 | - | CASSQDRSPYEAFF | TGCGCCAGCAGCCAAGATCGTTCCCCTTATGAAGCTTTCTTT
TRBJ1-2 | - | TRBV10-3 | TRBD1 | CAISESDRGIYGYTF | TGTGCCATCAGTGAGTCCGACAGGGGGATTTATGGCTACACCTTC
TRBJ2-7 | few | TRBV7-2 | - | CASSFPGLVAYEQYF | TGTGCCAGCAGCTTTCCAGGGCTAGTGGCCTACGAGCAGTACTTC
TRBJ1-2 | few | TRBV13 | - | CASSSYHYGYTF | TGTGCCAGCAGCTCCTACCACTATGGCTACACCTTC
TRBJ2-7 | few | TRBV5-1 | TRBD1 | CASSLGGQGYEQYF | TGCGCCAGCAGCTTGGGCGGACAGGGCTACGAGCAGTACTTC
TRBJ2-1 | - | TRBV7-9 | TRBD1 | CASSSQGDEQFF | TGTGCCAGCAGCTCTCAGGGGGATGAGCAGTTCTTC
TRBJ2-1 | - | TRBV19 | TRBD2 | CASSIGPTSGGRNEQFF | TGTGCCAGTAGTATCGGGCCCACTAGCGGAGGTCGCAATGAGCAGTTCTTC
TRBJ2-5 | few | TRBV7-3 | - | CASSLSHGGPRVVETQYF | TGTGCCAGCAGCTTATCTCATGGGGGCCCGCGGGTTGTGGAGACCCAGTACTTC
TRBJ1-2 | few | TRBV5-6 | - | CASSLAKPTDGYTF | TGTGCCAGCAGCTTGGCCAAACCGACAGATGGCTACACCTTC
TRBJ2-5 | few | TRBV5-1 | TRBD2 | CASSPGSRLAGGAGETQYF | TGCGCCAGCAGCCCCGGTTCGCGACTAGCGGGGGGAGCGGGAGAGACCCAGTACTTC
TRBJ1-6 | - | TRBV6-6 | TRBD1 | CASGTGIGNSPLHF | TGTGCCAGCGGGACAGGGATAGGTAATTCACCCCTCCACTTT
TRBJ1-2 | few | TRBV2 | - | CASSEIRVTNYGYTF | TGTGCCAGCAGTGAAATCAGGGTCACTAACTATGGCTACACCTTC
TRBJ1-5 | - | TRBV5-6 | TRBD1 | CASSTDRGGVSNQPQHF | TGTGCCAGCAGCACAGACAGGGGCGGGGTAAGCAATCAGCCCCAGCATTTT